What follows are 32 T cell receptor beta chains derived from one specimen sequenced in a study of cytomegalovirus exposure and HLA in healthy donors. Researchers ran the PCR with 60 Vbeta and 13 Jbeta primers. The table came from immunoSEQ multiplex PCR; TCRdb's copy has only in-frame clones and leaves some out. The sample gives about 120,000 clones, around 75% of which show up once; around 9.1% is in the top ten. Sequenced material: PBMCs. Every receptor here comes from a woman aged 50 to 60 in good health and CMV-seropositive.

The chain links TRBV9 to TRBJ2-5; possible D gene TRBD2, 6 bases. Germline CDR1 reads SGDLS; CDR2 reads YYNGEE. CDR3 size: 15 residues. Deletions cut 0 bases from V and 0 bases from J, with 9 bases between. The DNA for the CDR3 is TGTGCCAGCAGCGTAGGAGGAGGGTACCAAGAGACCCAGTACTTC. Translated, it gives CASSVGGGYQETQYF. Complete variable domain (other parts from reference TRBV9 and TRBJ2-5): DSGVTQTPKHLITATGQRVTLRCSPRSGDLSVYWYQQSLDQGLQFLIQYYNGEERAKGNILERFSAQQFPDLHSELNLSSLELGDSALYFCASSVGGGYQETQYFGPGTRLLVL.

The chain employs TRBV2 and TRBJ2-2; 15 bases are shared with TRBD2. The CDR3 is made up of 15 amino acids. Germline V lookup: CDR1 SNHLY, CDR2 FYNNEI. V lost 8 bases and J lost 4; bases outside the gene matches: 2. The CDR3 spells CASAGLAGGTGELFF. The DNA of the CDR3 is TGTGCCAGCGCGGGACTAGCGGGAGGCACCGGGGAGCTGTTTTTT. The variable domain in full, with the rest retrieved from reference TRBV2 and TRBJ2-2, is EPEVTQTPSHQVTQMGQEVILRCVPISNHLYFYWYRQILGQKVEFLVSFYNNEISEKSEIFDDQFSVERPDGSNFTLKIRSTKLEDSAMYFCASAGLAGGTGELFFGEGSRLTVL.

The gene calls are TRBV28 and TRBJ2-7; TRBD1 agrees at 7 bases. Trimming removed 5 bases from V and 1 base from J; junction bases left unmatched: 8. Germline V CDR1 and CDR2: MDHEN, SYDVKM. The CDR3 extends over 15 amino acids. The CDR3 DNA reads as TGTGCCAGCAGTACCAAACAGGGGATATCCTACGAGCAGTACTTC. Protein product: CASSTKQGISYEQYF.

The chain's CDR3 is CASSDQDTQYF. The CDR3 DNA reads as TGTGCCAGCAGTGATCAGGATACGCAGTATTTT. V gene TRBV6-5 combines with J gene TRBJ2-3; D not certain. CDR1 and CDR2 (germline): MNHEY, SVGAGI. The CDR3 extends over 11 amino acids. Trimming shortened V by 5 bases and J by 6 bases, and 6 bases separated the two germline ends.

This clone was counted only a few times. The rearrangement uses TRBV2 and TRBJ1-5, with 11 bases lining up with TRBD1. In germline, CDR1 is SNHLY, CDR2 FYNNEI. Trimming removed 8 bases from V and 4 bases from J; junction bases left unmatched: 4. The CDR3 totals 14 residues. The CDR3 coding sequence is TGTGCCAGCTTGGGGACAGGGGGAAATCAGCCCCAGCATTTT. It encodes CASLGTGGNQPQHF. Variable domain in full (rest from reference TRBV2 and TRBJ1-5): EPEVTQTPSHQVTQMGQEVILRCVPISNHLYFYWYRQILGQKVEFLVSFYNNEISEKSEIFDDQFSVERPDGSNFTLKIRSTKLEDSAMYFCASLGTGGNQPQHFGDGTRLSIL.

This rearrangement joins TRBV15 to TRBJ1-1; no definite D call. The CDR3 covers 13 residues. V lost 0 bases and J 7 bases, leaving 9 bases between the germline ends. Germline CDR1 is LNHNV and CDR2 is YYDKDF (reference sequence). CDR3 loop: CATSRDLTGEAFF. The DNA of the CDR3 is TGTGCCACCAGCAGAGATCTGACGGGTGAAGCTTTCTTT.

This clone was found a few times. The chain uses TRBV6-6 and TRBJ1-2; the match to TRBD1 covers 8 bases. Germline V gives CDR1 MNHNY, CDR2 SVGAGI (reference sequence). This CDR3 comprises 14 residues. The junction had 4 bases not matched to a gene; V was cut back by 7 bases and J by 0 bases. DNA of the CDR3: TGTGCCAGCACTCAGGGGGCCCCTAACTATGGCTACACCTTC. Encoded protein: CASTQGAPNYGYTF.

The rearrangement links TRBV4-3 to TRBJ2-1; TRBD2 aligns across 16 bases. V shed 3 bases, J shed 0 bases, and the junction held 8 bases outside the gene matches. From germline, CDR1 is LGHNA and CDR2 YSLEER. The CDR3 has 20 amino acids. CDR3: CASSQKGLAGGTSSYNEQFF. The DNA of the CDR3 is TGCGCCAGCAGCCAGAAGGGACTAGCGGGAGGGACGAGCTCCTACAATGAGCAGTTCTTC.

This chain links TRBV7-9 with TRBJ2-1; 12 bases fit TRBD2. The CDR3 is 16 amino acids. CDR1 and CDR2 (germline): SEHNR, FQNEAQ (reference sequence). V trimming: 2 bases; J trimming: 8 bases; junction bases outside the gene matches: 7. The CDR3 DNA is TGTGCCAGCAGCTTAAGGCTAGCGGGAGGGTCTGATGAGCAGTTCTTC. As protein: CASSLRLAGGSDEQFF.

The CDR3 reads CASSLVLAFSTDTQYF. CDR3 DNA: TGTGCCAGCAGCTTAGTACTAGCGTTTAGCACAGATACGCAGTATTTT. The chain has TRBV7-2 and TRBJ2-3; 7 bases are a match to TRBD2. The V and J ends lost 1 base and 0 bases, in that order; junction bases with no gene match: 4. Germline CDR1 and CDR2: SGHTA and FQGNSA. The CDR3 covers 16 residues.

This clone was found a few times. The V call is TRBV9, the J call TRBJ2-2; TRBD1 matches at 7 bases. Germline V gives CDR1 SGDLS, CDR2 YYNGEE. There are 13 residues in the CDR3. After removal of 4 bases from V and 7 bases from J, the junction contained 4 bases not matched to a gene. The CDR3 nucleotides are TGTGCCAGCAGCCTCCGGGACAGCGGGGAGCTGTTTTTT. This encodes CASSLRDSGELFF. Combining the CDR3 with reference TRBV9 and TRBJ2-2 gives the whole variable domain DSGVTQTPKHLITATGQRVTLRCSPRSGDLSVYWYQQSLDQGLQFLIQYYNGEERAKGNILERFSAQQFPDLHSELNLSSLELGDSALYFCASSLRDSGELFFGEGSRLTVL.

The chain is built from TRBV19 and TRBJ2-1; 11 nucleotides align to TRBD2. CDR3 length: 17 residues. CDR1 and CDR2 (germline): LNHDA, SQIVND (reference sequence). V was pared by 4 bases and J by 8 bases, with 13 bases of the junction left unmatched. CDR3 amino acids: CASSTGLAGALVDEQFF. CDR3 coding DNA: TGTGCCAGTAGTACCGGACTAGCGGGCGCTCTAGTAGATGAGCAGTTCTTC.

This clone came up once. The genes are TRBV27 and TRBJ2-5; 7 nucleotides align to TRBD2. Trimming at V came to 3 bases and at J to 2 bases, leaving 12 bases not matched to a gene. This CDR3 is 17 amino acids long. Germline CDR1 MNHEY, CDR2 SMNVEV (reference sequence). The CDR3, as DNA: TGTGCCAGCAGTTTCACGGTCGCCGGGGGGACGCAAGAGACCCAGTACTTC. Translating it yields CASSFTVAGGTQETQYF.

Comments on this clone: Other nucleotide sequences from this sample produce the same CDR3. The genes are TRBV4-3 and TRBJ2-1, with 10 bases lining up with TRBD2. V lost 0 bases, J lost 4 bases, and 0 bases stayed unmatched. CDR1 and CDR2 (germline): LGHNA, YSLEER. This CDR3 is 15 amino acids long. The CDR3 loop is CASSQDSGGYNEQFF. The CDR3 DNA is TGCGCCAGCAGCCAAGATAGCGGGGGGTACAATGAGCAGTTCTTC.

The chain employs TRBV10-3 and TRBJ1-1; D call uncertain. Trimming removed 7 bases at V and 1 base at J, with 10 bases between. Germline V gene lookup returns CDR1 ENHRY and CDR2 SYGVKD. The CDR3 extends over 13 amino acids. As DNA, the CDR3 is TGTGCCATCACCTCCACAGAGAACACTGAAGCTTTCTTT. The encoded protein is CAITSTENTEAFF.

CDR3 amino acids: CASSGPGTSDYEQYF. The CDR3 nucleotides are TGTGCCAGCAGTGGACCCGGGACTAGCGACTACGAGCAGTACTTC. The chain joins TRBV6-1 to TRBJ2-7; 10 nucleotides align to TRBD2. The CDR3 spans 15 residues. The germline gives CDR1 MNHNS, CDR2 SASEGT. V lost 4 bases, J lost 3 bases, and 6 bases stayed unmatched.

The chain carries TRBV18 and TRBJ2-7; D remains unclear. Per the germline V gene, CDR1 is KGHSH and CDR2 is LQKENI. Between the trimmed V and J ends, which lost 0 bases and 3 bases, there was a span of 6 bases. The CDR3 contains 13 residues. The CDR3 DNA reads TGTGCCAGCTCACCACCTAGTAACTACGAGCAGTACTTC. Its translation is CASSPPSNYEQYF.

The V and J genes are TRBV29-1 and TRBJ2-3, with 11 bases fitting TRBD2. Unmatched junction bases numbered 7, after V lost 7 bases and J lost 1 base. The CDR3 extends over 15 amino acids. Germline assignment: CDR1 SQVTM and CDR2 ANQGSEA. For the CDR3, the DNA is TGCAGCGCCGTATTGACTAGCGGGGGCACAGATACGCAGTATTTT. It translates to CSAVLTSGGTDTQYF.

The V call is TRBV7-9, the J call TRBJ2-7; possible D gene TRBD1, 8 bases. Germline-derived CDR1 and CDR2 are SEHNR and FQNEAQ (reference sequence). With 6 bases removed from V and 7 bases from J, the gap between germline ends came to 19 bases. The CDR3 has 14 amino acids. The CDR3 DNA sequence: TGTGCCAGCAGGTCCCGGACAGGGAGGGAGGAGCAGTACTTC. Protein sequence: CASRSRTGREEQYF.

The chain is built from TRBV6-5 and TRBJ1-5; 7 bases are shared with TRBD1. Unmatched junction bases numbered 5, after V lost 2 bases and J lost 4 bases. This CDR3 is 15 amino acids long. The V gene's germline CDR1 is MNHEY and CDR2 SVGAGI. The chain's CDR3 is CASSYGGQSNQPQHF. CDR3 nucleotide sequence: TGTGCCAGCAGTTACGGGGGACAGTCTAATCAGCCCCAGCATTTT.

The V and J genes are TRBV25-1 and TRBJ2-7, with D perhaps TRBD2 (6 bases). The germline CDR1 and CDR2 sequences are MGHDK and SYGVNS. Deletions cut 1 base from V and 7 bases from J, with 17 bases between. The CDR3 runs to 15 residues. Here the CDR3 reads CASSEWWGDPGEQYF. The CDR3 DNA reads as TGTGCCAGCAGTGAATGGTGGGGGGACCCCGGGGAGCAGTACTTC.

The chain recombines TRBV9 with TRBJ2-7; 12 positions match TRBD2. The CDR3 has 15 residues. Losses at the gene ends were 3 bases for V and 2 bases for J; bases not matched to a gene: 3. Germline V CDR1 and CDR2: SGDLS, YYNGEE. CDR3 DNA: TGTGCCAGCAGCGGCGGACTAGCGGGGACCTACGAGCAGTACTTC. Translated: CASSGGLAGTYEQYF.

This chain connects TRBV18 to TRBJ1-1, with D perhaps matching TRBD1 (5 bases). Trimming cost V 1 base and J 4 bases, with 16 bases left between them. Germline assignment: CDR1 KGHSH and CDR2 LQKENI. The CDR3 covers 16 residues. CDR3 in amino acids: CASSPRSGGEGTEAFF. In DNA form, the CDR3 reads TGTGCCAGCTCACCACGATCGGGAGGGGAGGGCACTGAAGCTTTCTTT.

The rearrangement links TRBV7-9 to TRBJ1-3; TRBD1 might be the D (5 bases). The CDR3 spans 15 residues. Trimming cost V 3 bases and J 1 base, with 10 bases left between them. Germline CDR1 and CDR2: SEHNR and FQNEAQ (reference sequence). CDR3 in DNA: TGTGCCAGCAGCTTGTTCGGGGGATCTGGAAACACCATATATTTT. Protein: CASSLFGGSGNTIYF.

The chain employs TRBV19 and TRBJ2-3; tentative D call: TRBD1 (5 bases). With 8 bases removed from V and 0 bases from J, the gap between germline ends came to 15 bases. The CDR3 has 15 amino acids. CDR1 is LNHDA, CDR2 SQIVND, per germline (reference sequence). CDR3 region: CASVEVPGSTDTQYF. CDR3 DNA: TGTGCCAGTGTCGAGGTCCCAGGGAGCACAGATACGCAGTATTTT. Drawing the rest from reference TRBV19 and TRBJ2-3, the complete variable domain is DGGITQSPKYLFRKEGQNVTLSCEQNLNHDAMYWYRQDPGQGLRLIYYSQIVNDFQKGDIAEGYSVSREKKESFPLTVTSAQKNPTAFYLCASVEVPGSTDTQYFGPGTRLTVL.

This clone was picked up a small number of times. The chain recombines TRBV7-6 with TRBJ2-1, with TRBD2 matching 15 bases. The CDR3 is 19 amino acids. The V gene's germline CDR1 is SGHVS and CDR2 FNYEAQ. V shed 1 base and J 5 bases; nucleotides not matched to a gene: 9. The CDR3 DNA sequence: TGTGCCAGCAGCTTAGGGAAGGGACTAGCGGGAGGCGGGGACAATGAGCAGTTCTTC. It yields the protein CASSLGKGLAGGGDNEQFF.

V usage is TRBV13 and J usage is TRBJ2-2; a possible D gene is TRBD1 (6 bases). With 0 bases removed from V and 9 bases from J, the gap between germline ends came to 8 bases. The CDR3 spans 13 residues. Germline V CDR1 and CDR2: PRHDT, FYEKMQ (reference sequence). CDR3 protein: CASSLGDRRELFF. The DNA for the CDR3 is TGTGCCAGCAGCTTAGGCGACAGGAGGGAGCTGTTTTTT.

This chain joins TRBV2 and TRBJ2-5, with TRBD1 as a possible D gene (6 bases). Trimming pared 7 bases from V and 5 bases from J, leaving 11 bases between. Germline lookup yields CDR1 SNHLY and CDR2 FYNNEI. CDR3 length: 12 amino acids. Here the CDR3 reads CASNREGETQYF. DNA of the CDR3: TGTGCCAGCAACAGGGAAGGGGAGACCCAGTACTTC.

About this clone itself: One junction end disagrees with the germline gene, perhaps due to a read error. The same CDR3 can be traced to other DNA sequences in this sample. The rearrangement links TRBV7-7 to TRBJ1-1, with D possibly being TRBD1 (5 bases). The CDR3 length is 15 residues. Germline CDR1 is SSHAT and CDR2 is FNYEAQ (reference sequence). The CDR3, as DNA: TGTGCTAGCAGCTTGGGAGGGACGACGAACACTGAAGCTTTCTTT. Its protein product is CASSLGGTTNTEAFF.

This clone was seen more than once but under ten times. The gene calls are TRBV30 and TRBJ1-2; 9 nucleotides match TRBD1. With V trimmed by 3 bases and J by 7 bases, 6 bases remained unmatched. Germline V CDR1 and CDR2: GTSNPN, SVGIG (reference sequence). The CDR3 spans 13 residues. CDR3 coding DNA: TGTGCCTGGAGCCCGGGACAGGGAGGTGGCTACACCTTC. This encodes CAWSPGQGGGYTF.

The CDR3 spells CASGLLLSTDTQYF. The CDR3 nucleotides read TGTGCTAGTGGTTTGTTACTTAGCACAGATACGCAGTATTTT. This sequence joins TRBV12-5 and TRBJ2-3; the D is unclear. Germline-derived CDR1 and CDR2 are LGHNT and FRNRAP. CDR3 length equals 14 residues. The ends were cut back, 2 bases at V and 0 bases at J, with 6 bases in the middle.

The chain couples TRBV5-1 to TRBJ2-7; the match to TRBD2 covers 7 bases. V shed 0 bases, J shed 0 bases, and the junction held 9 bases outside the gene matches. CDR1 and CDR2 (germline): SGHRS, YFSETQ. The length of the CDR3 is 17 residues. CDR3 nucleotides: TGCGCCAGCAGCTTGGGACCCTCACGGGGGGACTCCTACGAGCAGTACTTC. The encoded protein is CASSLGPSRGDSYEQYF.